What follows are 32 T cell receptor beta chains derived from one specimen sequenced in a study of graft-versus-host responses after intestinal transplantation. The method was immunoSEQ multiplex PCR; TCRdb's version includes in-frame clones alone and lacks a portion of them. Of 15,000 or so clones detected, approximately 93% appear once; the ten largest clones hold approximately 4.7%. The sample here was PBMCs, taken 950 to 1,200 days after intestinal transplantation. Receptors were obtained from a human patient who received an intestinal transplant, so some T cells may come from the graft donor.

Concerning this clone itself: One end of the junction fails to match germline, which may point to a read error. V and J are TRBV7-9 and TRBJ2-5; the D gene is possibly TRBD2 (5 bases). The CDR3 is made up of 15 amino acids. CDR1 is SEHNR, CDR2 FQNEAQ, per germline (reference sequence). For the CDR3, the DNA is TGTGTCAGCAGCCCCCCAGTTCTGGTACCCGGGGTGCAGTACTTC. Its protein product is CVSSPPVLVPGVQYF. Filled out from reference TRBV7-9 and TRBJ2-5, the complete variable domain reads DTGVSQNPRHKITKRGQNVTFRCDPISEHNRLYWYRQTLGQGPEFLTYFQNEAQLEKSRLLSDRFSAERPKGSFSTLEIQRTEQGDSAMYLCVSSPPVLVPGVQYFGPGTRLLVL.

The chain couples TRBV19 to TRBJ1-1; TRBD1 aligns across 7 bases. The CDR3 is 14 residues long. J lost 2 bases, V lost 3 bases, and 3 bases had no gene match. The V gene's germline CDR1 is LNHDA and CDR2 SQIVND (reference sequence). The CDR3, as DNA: TGTGCCAGTAGTATGCAGGGGGAAAACACTGAAGCTTTCTTT. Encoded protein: CASSMQGENTEAFF.

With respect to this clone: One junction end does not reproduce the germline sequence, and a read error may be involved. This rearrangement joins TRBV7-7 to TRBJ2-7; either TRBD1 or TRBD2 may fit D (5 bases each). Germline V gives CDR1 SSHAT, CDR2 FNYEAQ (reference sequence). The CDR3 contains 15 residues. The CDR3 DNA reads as TGTGCTAGCAGCTTTGGCCGGGACGGCTCCTACGAGCAGTACTTC. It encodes CASSFGRDGSYEQYF.

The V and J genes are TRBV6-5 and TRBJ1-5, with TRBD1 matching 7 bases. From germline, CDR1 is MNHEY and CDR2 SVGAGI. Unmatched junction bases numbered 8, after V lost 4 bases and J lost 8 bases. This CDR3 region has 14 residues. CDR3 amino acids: CASSLAGGAEPQHF. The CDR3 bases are TGTGCCAGCAGTTTGGCAGGGGGGGCGGAGCCCCAGCATTTT.

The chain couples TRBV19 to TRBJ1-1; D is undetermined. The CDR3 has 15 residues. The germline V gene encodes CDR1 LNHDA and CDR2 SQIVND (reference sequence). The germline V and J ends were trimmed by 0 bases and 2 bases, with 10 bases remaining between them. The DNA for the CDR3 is TGTGCCAGTAGTATAGATGGGAAGGTCAACACTGAAGCTTTCTTT. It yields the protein CASSIDGKVNTEAFF.

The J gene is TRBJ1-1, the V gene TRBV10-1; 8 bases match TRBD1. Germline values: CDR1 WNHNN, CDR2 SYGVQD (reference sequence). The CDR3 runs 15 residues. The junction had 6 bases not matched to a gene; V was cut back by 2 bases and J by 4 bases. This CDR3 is CASSEQGTGGTEAFF. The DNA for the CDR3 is TGCGCCAGCAGTGAGCAGGGAACAGGGGGCACTGAAGCTTTCTTT.

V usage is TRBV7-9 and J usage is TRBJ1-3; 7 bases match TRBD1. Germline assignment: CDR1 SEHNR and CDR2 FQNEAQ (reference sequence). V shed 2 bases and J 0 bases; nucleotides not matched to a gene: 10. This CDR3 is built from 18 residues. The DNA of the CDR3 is TGTGCCAGCAGCTTACGGGAGGGGGCCCCAAGCTCTGGAAACACCATATATTTT. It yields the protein CASSLREGAPSSGNTIYF.

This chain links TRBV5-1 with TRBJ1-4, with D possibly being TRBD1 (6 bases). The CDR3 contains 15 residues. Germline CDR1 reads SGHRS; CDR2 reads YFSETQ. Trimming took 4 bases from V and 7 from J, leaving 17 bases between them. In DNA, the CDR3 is TGCGCCAGCAGCCGAACGGTTGGAGGGGGTGAAAAACTGTTTTTT. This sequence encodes CASSRTVGGGEKLFF. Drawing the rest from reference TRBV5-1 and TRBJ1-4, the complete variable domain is KAGVTQTPRYLIKTRGQQVTLSCSPISGHRSVSWYQQTPGQGLQFLFEYFSETQRNKGNFPGRFSGRQFSNSRSEMNVSTLELGDSALYLCASSRTVGGGEKLFFGSGTQLSVL.

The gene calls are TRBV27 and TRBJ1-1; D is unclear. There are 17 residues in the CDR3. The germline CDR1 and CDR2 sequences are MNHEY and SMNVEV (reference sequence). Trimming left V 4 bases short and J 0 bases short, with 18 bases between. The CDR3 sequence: CASSSGFKRAMNTEAFF. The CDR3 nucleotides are TGTGCCAGCAGTTCCGGGTTCAAGCGGGCGATGAACACTGAAGCTTTCTTT.

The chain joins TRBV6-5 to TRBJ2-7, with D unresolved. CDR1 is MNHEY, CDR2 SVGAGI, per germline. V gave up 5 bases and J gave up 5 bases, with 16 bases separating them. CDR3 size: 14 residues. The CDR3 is CASSEVGPAHEQYF. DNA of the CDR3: TGTGCCAGCAGTGAAGTCGGGCCTGCCCACGAGCAGTACTTC.

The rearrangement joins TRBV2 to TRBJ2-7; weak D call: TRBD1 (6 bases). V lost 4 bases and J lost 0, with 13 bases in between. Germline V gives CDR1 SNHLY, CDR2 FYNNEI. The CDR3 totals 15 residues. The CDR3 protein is CASSVTGTLSYEQYF. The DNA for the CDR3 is TGTGCCAGCAGTGTCACAGGGACCCTCTCCTACGAGCAGTACTTC.

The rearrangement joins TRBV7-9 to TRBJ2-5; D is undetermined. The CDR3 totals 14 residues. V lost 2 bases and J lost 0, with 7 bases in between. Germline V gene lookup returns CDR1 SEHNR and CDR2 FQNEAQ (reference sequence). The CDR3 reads CASSLTAYQETQYF. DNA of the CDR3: TGTGCCAGCAGCTTAACAGCGTACCAAGAGACCCAGTACTTC.

CDR3 coding DNA: TGTGCCAGCAGTGAATACTACAGGGGCGAGCAGTACTTC. This translates into CASSEYYRGEQYF. The chain employs TRBV25-1 and TRBJ2-7; 7 bases are a match to TRBD1. CDR3 size: 13 residues. Germline V lookup: CDR1 MGHDK, CDR2 SYGVNS. Trimming at V came to 0 bases and at J to 6 bases, leaving 2 bases not matched to a gene.

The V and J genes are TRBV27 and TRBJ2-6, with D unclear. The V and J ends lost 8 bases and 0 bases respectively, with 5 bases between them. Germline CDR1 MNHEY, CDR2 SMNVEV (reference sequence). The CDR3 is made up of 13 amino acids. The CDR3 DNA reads TGTGCCAGCTGGAACTCTGGGGCCAACGTCCTGACTTTC. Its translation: CASWNSGANVLTF.

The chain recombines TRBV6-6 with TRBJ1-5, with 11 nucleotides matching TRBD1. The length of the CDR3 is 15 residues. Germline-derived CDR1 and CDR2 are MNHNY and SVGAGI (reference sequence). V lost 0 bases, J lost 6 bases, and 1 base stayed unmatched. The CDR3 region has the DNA TGTGCCAGCAGTTACTCGGGGACAGGGGGTCAGCCCCAGCATTTT. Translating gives CASSYSGTGGQPQHF.

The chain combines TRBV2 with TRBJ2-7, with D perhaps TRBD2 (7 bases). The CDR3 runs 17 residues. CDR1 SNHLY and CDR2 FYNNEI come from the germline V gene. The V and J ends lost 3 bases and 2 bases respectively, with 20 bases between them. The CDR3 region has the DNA TGTGCCAGCAGTGACCCTAGGGAGGGGGGTCCGGCCTACGAGCAGTACTTC. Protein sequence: CASSDPREGGPAYEQYF.

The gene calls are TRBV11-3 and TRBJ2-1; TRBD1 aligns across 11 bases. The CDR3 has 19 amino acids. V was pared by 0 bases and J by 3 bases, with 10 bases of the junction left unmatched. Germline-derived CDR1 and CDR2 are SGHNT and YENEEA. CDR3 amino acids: CASSLDWRAGTGGYNEQFF. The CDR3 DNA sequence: TGTGCCAGCAGCTTAGATTGGAGAGCCGGGACAGGGGGCTACAATGAGCAGTTCTTC.

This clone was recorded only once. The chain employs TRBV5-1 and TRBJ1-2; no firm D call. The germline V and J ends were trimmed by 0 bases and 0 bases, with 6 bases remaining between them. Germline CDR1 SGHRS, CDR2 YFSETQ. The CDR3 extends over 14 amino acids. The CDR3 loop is CASSLEGANYGYTF. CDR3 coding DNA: TGCGCCAGCAGCTTGGAGGGAGCTAACTATGGCTACACCTTC.

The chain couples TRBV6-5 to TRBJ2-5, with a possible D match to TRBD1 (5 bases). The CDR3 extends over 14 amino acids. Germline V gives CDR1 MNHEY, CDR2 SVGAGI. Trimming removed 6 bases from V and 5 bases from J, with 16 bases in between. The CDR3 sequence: CASRGLSREETQYF. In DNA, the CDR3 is TGTGCCAGCAGGGGGCTGTCCCGAGAGGAGACCCAGTACTTC.

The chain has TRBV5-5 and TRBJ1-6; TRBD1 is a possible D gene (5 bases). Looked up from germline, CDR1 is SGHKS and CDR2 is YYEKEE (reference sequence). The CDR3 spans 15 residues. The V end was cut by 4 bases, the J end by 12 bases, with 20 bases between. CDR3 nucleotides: TGTGCCAGCAGCAAGGGACCGCTCGGCGGAGGACCCCTCCACTTT. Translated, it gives CASSKGPLGGGPLHF.

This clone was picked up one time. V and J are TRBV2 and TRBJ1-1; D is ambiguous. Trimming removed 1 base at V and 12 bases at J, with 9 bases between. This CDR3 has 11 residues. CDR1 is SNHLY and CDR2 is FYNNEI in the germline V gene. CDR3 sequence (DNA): TGTGCCAGCAGTGAAGGCGGGGAGACTTTCTTT. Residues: CASSEGGETFF.

DNA for the CDR3: TGTGCCAGCAGCCCGCAGGGCTCCTACGAGCAGTACTTC. Encoded protein: CASSPQGSYEQYF. The chain joins TRBV13 to TRBJ2-7; perhaps TRBD1 as D (5 bases). This CDR3 has 13 amino acids. Trimming left V 5 bases short and J 0 bases short, with 8 bases between. Germline CDR1 is PRHDT and CDR2 is FYEKMQ (reference sequence).

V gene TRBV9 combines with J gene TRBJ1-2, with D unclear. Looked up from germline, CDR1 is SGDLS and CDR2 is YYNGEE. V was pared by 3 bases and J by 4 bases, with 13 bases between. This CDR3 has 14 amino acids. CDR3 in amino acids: CASSGKDGFYGYTF. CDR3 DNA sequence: TGTGCCAGCAGCGGAAAGGACGGATTCTATGGCTACACCTTC.

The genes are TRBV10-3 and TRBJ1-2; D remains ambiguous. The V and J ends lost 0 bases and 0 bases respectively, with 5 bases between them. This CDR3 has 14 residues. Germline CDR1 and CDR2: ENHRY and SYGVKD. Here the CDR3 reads CAISESQANYGYTF. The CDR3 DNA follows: TGTGCCATCAGTGAGTCGCAGGCTAACTATGGCTACACCTTC.

The chain's CDR3 is CASSDPGQAPSSSTDTQYF. The CDR3 nucleotides read TGTGCCAGCAGTGACCCGGGACAGGCGCCATCGTCTAGCACAGATACGCAGTATTTT. The chain combines TRBV6-4 with TRBJ2-3; 8 nucleotides align to TRBD1. Unmatched junction bases numbered 13, after V lost 2 bases and J lost 0 bases. Germline V CDR1 and CDR2: MRHNA, SNTAGT. The CDR3 runs to 19 residues.

The chain's CDR3 is CASSPRRGLVTGELFF. Written as DNA, the CDR3 is TGTGCCAGCAGTCCCCGCAGGGGACTTGTCACCGGGGAGCTGTTTTTT. This chain joins TRBV27 and TRBJ2-2, with D perhaps given as TRBD1 or TRBD2 (6 bases each). This CDR3 region has 16 residues. Germline V gene sequence: CDR1 MNHEY, CDR2 SMNVEV (reference sequence). Between the trimmed V and J ends, which lost 5 bases and 4 bases, there was a span of 17 bases.

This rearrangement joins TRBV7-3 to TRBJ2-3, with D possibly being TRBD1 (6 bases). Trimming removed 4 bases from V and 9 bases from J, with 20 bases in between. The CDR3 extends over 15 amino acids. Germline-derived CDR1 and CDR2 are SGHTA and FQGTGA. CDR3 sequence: CASSSTPGQSGTQYF. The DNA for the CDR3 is TGTGCCAGCAGCTCAACCCCGGGACAATCTGGGACGCAGTATTTT.

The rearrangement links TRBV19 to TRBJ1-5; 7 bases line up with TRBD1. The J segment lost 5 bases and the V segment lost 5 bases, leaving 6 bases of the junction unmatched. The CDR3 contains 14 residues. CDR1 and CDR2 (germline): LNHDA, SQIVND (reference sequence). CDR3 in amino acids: CASSSQGLDQPQHF. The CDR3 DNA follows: TGTGCCAGTAGTTCACAGGGGCTTGATCAGCCCCAGCATTTT.

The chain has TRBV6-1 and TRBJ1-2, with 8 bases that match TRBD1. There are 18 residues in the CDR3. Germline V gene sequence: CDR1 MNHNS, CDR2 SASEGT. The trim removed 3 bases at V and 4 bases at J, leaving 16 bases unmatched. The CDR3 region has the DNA TGTGCCAGCAGTGAGAGGGGACAGGCCGCCATCTTTTCCTATGGCTACACCTTC. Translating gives CASSERGQAAIFSYGYTF.

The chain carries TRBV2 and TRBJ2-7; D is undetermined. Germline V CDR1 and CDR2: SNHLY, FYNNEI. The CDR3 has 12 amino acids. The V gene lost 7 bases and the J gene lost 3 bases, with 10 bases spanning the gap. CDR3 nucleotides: TGTGCCAGCAACGAGGACGGCTACGAGCAGTACTTC. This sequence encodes CASNEDGYEQYF.

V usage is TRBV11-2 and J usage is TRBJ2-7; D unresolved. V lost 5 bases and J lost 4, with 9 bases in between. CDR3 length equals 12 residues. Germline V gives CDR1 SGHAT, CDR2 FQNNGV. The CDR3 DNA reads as TGTGCCAGCAGCCCAGCCGGGTACGAGCAGTACTTC. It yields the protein CASSPAGYEQYF. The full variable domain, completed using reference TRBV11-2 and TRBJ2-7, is EAGVAQSPRYKIIEKRQSVAFWCNPISGHATLYWYQQILGQGPKLLIQFQNNGVVDDSQLPKDRFSAERLKGVDSTLKIQPAKLEDSAVYLCASSPAGYEQYFGPGTRLTVT.

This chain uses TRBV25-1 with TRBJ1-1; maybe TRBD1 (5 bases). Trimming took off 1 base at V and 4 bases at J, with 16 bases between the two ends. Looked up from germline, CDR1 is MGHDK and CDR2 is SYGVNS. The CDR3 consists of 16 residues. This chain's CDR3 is CASSEWGSWGLTEAFF. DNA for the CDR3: TGTGCCAGCAGTGAATGGGGCTCGTGGGGTCTCACTGAAGCTTTCTTT.